The rows below give T cell receptor beta chains drawn from one sample of a study of T-cell reconstitution after alpha-beta-depleted transplantation in children. From the PCR reads, TCRdb called clonotypes with MiXCR, one entry per CDR3 protein. The data contain roughly 420,000 distinct CDR3 sequences, around 16% of them singletons. This specimen was PBMCs, mostly from graft donor cells, taken 360 days after TCRalphabeta/CD19-depleted stem cell transplant. The receptors were sampled from a boy younger than two who had a stem cell transplant for Wiskott-Aldrich syndrome, so the T cells may come from the graft donor. CDR3s include the opening cysteine and the closing phenylalanine or tryptophan. The D gene is left open where the match is weak. The size entry is marked missing in some rows and otherwise reads once, few, many or a size class.

TRBJ2-7,once,TRBD1,TRBV7-9,CASSLARDRPYQYF,TGTGCCAGCAGCTTAGCCCGGGACAGGCCGTACCAGTACTTC
TRBJ2-1,few,NA,TRBV27,CASSLSARSSYNEQFF,TGTGCCAGCAGTTTATCTGCTAGGAGCTCCTACAATGAGCAGTTCTTC
TRBJ2-7,NA,TRBD2,TRBV10-3,CATSARLAGLWEQYF,TGTGCCACCAGTGCCCGACTAGCGGGACTTTGGGAGCAGTACTTC
TRBJ2-5,NA,NA,TRBV6-1,CASSAGGSFQETQYF,TGTGCCAGCAGTGCCGGTGGAAGTTTCCAAGAGACCCAGTACTTC
TRBJ2-6,few,NA,TRBV20-1,CSASRGRRSGANVLTF,TGCAGTGCTAGCCGGGGCCGCCGCTCTGGGGCCAACGTCCTGACTTTC
TRBJ2-1,few,TRBD1,TRBV19,CASGRQGAYNEQFF,TGTGCCAGTGGACGACAGGGTGCCTACAATGAGCAGTTCTTC
TRBJ2-2,NA,TRBD2,TRBV5-1,CASSSGLAGGRRELFF,TGCGCCAGCAGCTCGGGACTAGCGGGGGGGCGCCGGGAGCTGTTTTTT
TRBJ2-1,few,NA,TRBV6-5,CASSYPGNEQFF,TGTGCCAGCAGTTACCCTGGCAATGAGCAGTTCTTC
TRBJ2-5,NA,TRBD2,TRBV12-3/TRBV12-4,CASSRGDSPETQYF,TGTGCCAGCAGTCGGGGGGACTCTCCCGAGACCCAGTACTTC
TRBJ1-6,NA,NA,TRBV6-5,CASSSREGISPLHF,TGTGCCAGCAGTTCCAGGGAAGGGATTTCACCCCTCCACTTT
TRBJ2-2,NA,NA,TRBV18,CASSPRQKGSKGAGELFF,TGTGCCAGCTCACCTCGACAGAAGGGTTCGAAGGGAGCCGGGGAGCTGTTTTTT
TRBJ2-4,few,NA,TRBV6-2/TRBV6-3,CASSYPLRGGGAKNIQYF,TGTGCCAGCAGTTACCCGCTCAGGGGAGGGGGGGCCAAAAACATTCAGTACTTC
TRBJ2-5,many,NA,TRBV12-3/TRBV12-4,CASSLPGSQETQYF,TGTGCCAGCAGTTTGCCAGGGTCCCAAGAGACCCAGTACTTC
TRBJ2-1,few,TRBD1,TRBV7-9,CASSSIDRGRYNEQFF,TGTGCCAGCAGCTCCATAGACAGGGGGCGCTACAATGAGCAGTTCTTC
TRBJ2-7,few,TRBD2,TRBV7-2,CASSFSGRFEQYF,TGTGCCAGCAGCTTTTCCGGGAGGTTCGAGCAGTACTTC
TRBJ2-2,NA,NA,TRBV10-3,CAISESRQGSGTGELFF,TGTGCCATCAGTGAGTCGAGGCAGGGTAGTGGCACCGGGGAGCTGTTTTTT
TRBJ2-4,few,NA,TRBV4-1,CASSLKGQENIQYF,TGCGCCAGCAGCCTAAAGGGACAAGAAAACATTCAGTACTTC
TRBJ2-3,NA,NA,TRBV2,CASSEDPGGTDTQYF,TGTGCCAGCAGTGAGGACCCAGGTGGGACAGATACGCAGTATTTT
TRBJ2-2,NA,NA,TRBV4-3,CASSQGEGTGELFF,TGCGCCAGCAGCCAAGGGGAAGGAACCGGGGAGCTGTTTTTT
TRBJ2-3,few,TRBD2,TRBV9,CASSVLAGVGTDTQYF,TGTGCCAGCAGCGTACTAGCGGGAGTGGGCACAGATACGCAGTATTTT
TRBJ1-1,NA,TRBD1,TRBV5-1,CASSTGDRVHTEAFF,TGCGCCAGCAGCACCGGGGACAGGGTCCACACTGAAGCTTTCTTT
TRBJ1-2,NA,NA,TRBV4-1,CASSLRSRPYGYTF,TGCGCCAGCAGCCTACGTAGTAGGCCCTATGGCTACACCTTC
TRBJ1-2,NA,NA,TRBV18,CASSPWQSNYGYTF,TGTGCCAGCTCACCATGGCAATCTAACTATGGCTACACCTTC
TRBJ2-7,few,NA,TRBV7-2,CASSPDTPYEQYF,TGTGCCAGCAGCCCGGACACCCCCTACGAGCAGTACTTC
TRBJ2-7,NA,NA,TRBV6-5,CASSYSRFGGADEQYF,TGTGCCAGCAGTTACTCCCGCTTTGGGGGGGCGGACGAGCAGTACTTC
TRBJ1-5,NA,NA,TRBV19,CATAGPVGNQPQHF,TGTGCCACCGCAGGGCCGGTGGGCAATCAGCCCCAGCATTTT
TRBJ2-3,few,TRBD2,TRBV2,CASSENPGGTDTQYF,TGTGCCAGCAGTGAAAACCCGGGGGGGACAGATACGCAGTATTTT
TRBJ1-5,NA,NA,TRBV15,CATSAWTDSNQPQHF,TGTGCCACCAGCGCTTGGACGGATAGCAATCAGCCCCAGCATTTT
TRBJ2-4,few,NA,TRBV29-1,CSVEDRGENIQYF,TGCAGCGTTGAAGACAGGGGGGAGAACATTCAGTACTTC
TRBJ1-3,NA,NA,TRBV7-9,CASTPGRAALNTIYF,TGTGCCAGCACCCCGGGGAGGGCCGCGTTAAACACCATATATTTT
TRBJ2-2,few,NA,TRBV18,CASSPRRTTGELFF,TGTGCCAGCTCACCACGGCGGACCACCGGGGAGCTGTTTTTT
TRBJ2-7,NA,TRBD1,TRBV7-9,CASSRDSNHEQYF,TGTGCCAGCAGCCGGGACAGTAACCACGAGCAGTACTTC
TRBJ2-3,few,TRBD2,TRBV12-3/TRBV12-4,CASSQPLAAILSTDTQYF,TGTGCCAGCAGTCAGCCACTAGCGGCAATCCTTAGCACAGATACGCAGTATTTT
TRBJ2-7,many,NA,TRBV12-3/TRBV12-4,CASSLKTPWEEQYF,TGTGCCAGCAGTTTAAAGACCCCGTGGGAAGAGCAGTACTTC
TRBJ2-2,few,TRBD2,TRBV2,CASSGLAGGQKLFF,TGTGCCAGCAGCGGACTAGCGGGGGGGCAGAAGCTGTTTTTT
TRBJ2-1,few,TRBD1,TRBV28,CASSLPPPGTAYNEQFF,TGTGCCAGCAGTTTACCCCCCCCCGGGACAGCCTACAATGAGCAGTTCTTC
TRBJ1-2,many,NA,TRBV5-1,CASSLKVFHYGYTF,TGCGCCAGCAGCTTGAAGGTATTCCATTATGGCTACACCTTC
TRBJ2-7,NA,NA,TRBV24-1,CATSLKGGEQYF,TGTGCCACCAGTTTGAAGGGGGGTGAGCAGTACTTC
TRBJ1-1,few,NA,TRBV3-1,CASSQGGSSGTEAFF,TGTGCCAGCAGCCAAGGTGGGAGCAGCGGCACTGAAGCTTTCTTT
TRBJ2-1,few,NA,TRBV7-6,CASSLPESKVFSYNEQFF,TGTGCCAGCAGCTTACCCGAATCTAAAGTATTCTCCTACAATGAGCAGTTCTTC
TRBJ2-1,NA,NA,TRBV3-1,CASSKGLRGIYNEQFF,TGTGCCAGCAGCAAGGGATTGCGGGGCATATACAATGAGCAGTTCTTC
TRBJ2-4,NA,NA,TRBV18,CASSTRTNPGNIQYF,TGTGCCAGCTCAACCCGGACTAACCCAGGGAACATTCAGTACTTC
TRBJ2-1,once,TRBD2,TRBV18,CASSPPGSGSLDEQFF,TGTGCCAGCTCACCCCCGGGTAGCGGGAGTTTGGATGAGCAGTTCTTC
TRBJ2-5,NA,TRBD2,TRBV4-3,CASSRRISGAQETQYF,TGCGCCAGCAGCCGCCGTATAAGCGGGGCCCAAGAGACCCAGTACTTC
TRBJ2-1,NA,NA,TRBV7-2,CASSYGSRGIEQFF,TGTGCCAGCAGCTATGGCTCGAGGGGCATTGAGCAGTTCTTC
TRBJ2-7,once,TRBD1,TRBV5-1,CASSRDRGDIYEQYF,TGCGCCAGCAGCCGCGACAGGGGGGATATCTACGAGCAGTACTTC
TRBJ1-1,many,NA,TRBV12-3/TRBV12-4,CASSSRGGNTEAFF,TGTGCCAGCAGTTCCCGAGGGGGGAACACTGAAGCTTTCTTT
TRBJ1-6,NA,TRBD1,TRBV4-3,CASSQVLDRDSPLHF,TGCGCCAGCAGCCAAGTGTTGGACAGGGATTCACCCCTCCACTTT
TRBJ2-3,few,TRBD2,TRBV5-1,CASSFRAGGSTDTQYF,TGCGCCAGCAGTTTCCGAGCGGGGGGGAGCACAGATACGCAGTATTTT
TRBJ2-5,few,TRBD1,TRBV7-2,CASSLDRVKETQYF,TGTGCCAGCAGCCTGGACAGGGTCAAAGAGACCCAGTACTTC
TRBJ2-1,few,NA,TRBV7-2,CASSLLGGAFYNEQFF,TGTGCCAGCAGCTTACTTGGCGGAGCCTTTTACAATGAGCAGTTCTTC
TRBJ2-2,NA,NA,TRBV12-3/TRBV12-4,CASGYPGRQTGELFF,TGTGCCAGCGGGTATCCGGGACGCCAGACCGGGGAGCTGTTTTTT
TRBJ1-4,many,NA,TRBV25-1,CASSGPGGSWEKLFF,TGTGCCAGCAGTGGCCCCGGGGGGTCCTGGGAAAAACTGTTTTTT
TRBJ1-2,NA,TRBD1,TRBV5-6,CASSSTTGNNYGYTF,TGTGCCAGCAGCTCAACGACAGGGAATAACTATGGCTACACCTTC
TRBJ2-3,few,NA,TRBV12-3/TRBV12-4,CASSLGGRGITDTQYF,TGTGCCAGCAGTTTAGGAGGGCGGGGAATCACAGATACGCAGTATTTT
TRBJ2-5,many,NA,TRBV7-8,CASSLFVEETQYF,TGTGCCAGCAGCCTCTTCGTAGAGGAGACCCAGTACTTC